This T cell receptor (beta chain) was profiled in a study of blood T cells in healthy people across ages (dated by TCRdb to about 2015). For the study in its entirety: In model experiments, template switching captured roughly one uniquely barcoded TCR beta cDNA molecule for every two T cells. The donors were divided into four age groups: young (average approximately 17 years), middle-aged (under 40), aged (around 59) and long-lived (about 90). Donors of different ages were randomly distributed across sequencing lanes to avoid experimental bias. Using the same blood draw, the study looked at two additional independent replicas of 1 million unique cDNA reads for two donors, one aged 18 to 29 and the other aged 80 or older. Age-related changes in TCR beta repertoire diversity were measured in the study by deep sequencing normalized with unique cDNA molecular identifiers. Here is what the overall study found, with its caveats: Because donor CMV infection status was unknown, age-related changes in expanded clonotypes were potentially confounded. Bulk unsorted PBMC profiling prevented conclusive comparison of naive and antigen-experienced compartments. Observed TCR beta diversity per million T cells fell roughly linearly with age, and a significant reduction was already apparent by age roughly 40. Total diversity estimates from one million sequenced T cells were considered lower bounds and underestimates. The percentage of naive T cells measured by flow cytometry correlated strongly with observed TCR beta diversity. Compared with the aged group, more naive CD4+ T cells, fewer expanded clones and increased TCR diversity were shown by the long-lived group, suggesting age selection.

Donors were about 36 systemically healthy Caucasian individuals from Russia aged 6 to 90 years. Each donor gave ten milliliters of peripheral blood, collected into EDTA-treated Vacutainer tubes. PBMCs were isolated by Ficoll-Paque density-gradient centrifugation, with at least 6.5 million obtained per sample. Total RNA, at least 5 micrograms per sample, was extracted from PBMCs with Trizol reagent. Naive CD45RAhigh/CD27high T cell percentages were measured by flow cytometry on a PBMC aliquot from every donor. Trimming removed 6 bases from V and 1 base from J, leaving 15 bases between the germline ends. Taken from the germline V gene, the CDR1 and CDR2 loops are SQVTM and ANQGSEA. Taken from cysteine to phenylalanine, the CDR3 has 14 residues. CDR3 DNA is the only sequence kept; it has 42 bases, read in frame from the first base. The method was 5' RACE. Sequencer: Illumina HiSeq 2500. A second PCR of roughly 6 to 11 cycles was run with a J-beta primer mix and a sample-barcoded 5' primer. Each TCR beta cDNA molecule received a unique molecular identifier from a template-switch 5' adaptor carrying 12 random nucleotides. At least 2.5 million CDR3-containing paired-end reads were obtained from each sample. First-strand cDNA was synthesized from all RNA with the Mint cDNA synthesis kit, primed by a TRBC-specific oligonucleotide. All cDNA was treated with uracil-DNA glycosylase and then went through a first 18-cycle PCR with the universal primers M1SS and BC2_uni_R. For the original study's pipeline: Normalization of each sample was performed by random selection of 1 million high-quality reads, each carrying a distinct molecular identifier. Instead of being binned into consensus sequences, reads that shared molecular identifiers were thrown out. CDR3 identification, clonotype clustering and error correction used MiTCR with a Q25 quality threshold and the strictest error-elimination algorithm. A nonparametric unseen species model using Euler transformation provided a lower-bound estimate of total TCR beta diversity. The public reads were reanalyzed by TCRdb: fastp trimming at Q25, MiXCR alignment, in-frame beta chains only. Rows are combined by CDR3 protein, so each entry shows the most common genes and DNA. The V and J calls shown here were made by TCRdb, not taken from the authors' results. The sample profile shows around 800,000 distinct CDR3 sequences; about 59% of them were found once. Around a quarter of the sample belongs to the ten largest clones.

Points on this clonotype: Its antigen has not been determined. It has no much larger one-base neighbor in the sample; base qualities were not kept.

Input material: blood. Recombination joined TRBV29-1 with TRBJ2-5; no confident D gene assignment can be made. This TCR was sampled from a man between 25 and 39 years old in good health. The CDR3 reads as follows: CSVSLNGFQETQYF. The nucleotide sequence reads TGCAGCGTCAGTTTAAACGGATTCCAAGAGACCCAGTACTTC.